Following are 12 T cell receptor beta chains from one sample sequenced in a study of CD8 T cells in ankylosing spondylitis. TCRdb processed the 5' RACE reads anew with MiXCR; each CDR3 protein has one entry. The data hold just over 300,000 distinct CDR3 sequences, with more than 20% observed a single time. The sequenced sample was blood, either unsorted or a sorted T cell fraction (not recorded which). The receptors originated from a female donor with ankylosing spondylitis or in good health (not recorded which).

Turning to this clonotype: The junction shows a germline mismatch at one end, possibly a read error. The chain combines TRBV12-5 with TRBJ2-2; D possibly corresponds to TRBD2 (6 bases). This CDR3 is 15 amino acids long. CDR1 is LGHNT, CDR2 FRNRAP, per germline. The CDR3 here is CASGLTSTDTVELFF. The CDR3 region has the DNA TGTGCTAGTGGTTTAACTAGCACGGACACCGTGGAGCTGTTTTTT.

The chain carries TRBV14 and TRBJ2-5, with TRBD2 matching 12 bases. Germline lookup yields CDR1 SGHDN and CDR2 FVKESK. V gave up 5 bases and J gave up 4 bases; unmatched junction bases: 5. This CDR3 spans 15 amino acids. CDR3 sequence (DNA): TGTGCCAGCAGCAACCTAGCGGGAGGGGGAGAGACCCAGTACTTC. The encoded protein is CASSNLAGGGETQYF.

There are a few counts of this clonotype. J is TRBJ2-1 and V is TRBV24-1; 7 bases fit TRBD2. This CDR3 has 16 amino acids. Germline V gene data show CDR1 as KGHDR and CDR2 as SFDVKD. Trimming cost V 1 base and J 2 bases; bases outside gene matches: 4. CDR3 amino acids: CATSDLKRGPYNEQFF. The CDR3 DNA reads as TGTGCCACCAGTGATTTAAAGCGGGGTCCCTACAATGAGCAGTTCTTC.

This clonotype was recorded a few times. V and J are TRBV3-1 and TRBJ2-1, with 7 bases fitting TRBD2. The germline V gene has CDR1 LGHDT and CDR2 YNNKEL (reference sequence). With 1 base clipped from V and 9 bases from J, the junction kept 9 bases outside the gene matches. The CDR3 has 15 amino acids. In DNA form, the CDR3 reads TGTGCCAGCAGCCAAGGCGGGAGCCGCTTAGGTGAGCAGTTCTTC. Its translation: CASSQGGSRLGEQFF.

This clonotype came up many times. The chain carries TRBV4-3 and TRBJ2-2, with 11 nucleotides matching TRBD1. Trimming cost V 6 bases and J 5 bases; bases outside gene matches: 8. The CDR3 spans 16 residues. Germline CDR1 LGHNA, CDR2 YSLEER. The CDR3 loop reads CASRHGQGAWTGELFF. The DNA of the CDR3 is TGCGCCAGCAGACACGGACAGGGGGCATGGACCGGGGAGCTGTTTTTT.

The chain has TRBV6-1 and TRBJ2-5, with D maybe TRBD1 (5 bases). CDR1 is MNHNS, CDR2 SASEGT, per germline. This CDR3 spans 16 amino acids. With 6 bases removed from V and 5 bases from J, the gap between germline ends came to 22 bases. CDR3 coding DNA: TGTGCCAGCAGCCGCAGTTACGACAGCTATCGGGAGACCCAGTACTTC. Translating gives CASSRSYDSYRETQYF.

The table lists this clonotype with a few counts. The genes are TRBV12-3 or TRBV12-4 and TRBJ2-1; 9 nucleotides match TRBD2. The V segment lost 2 bases and the J segment 8 bases; nucleotides outside the gene matches: 4. This CDR3 is 14 amino acids long. The CDR3 loop is CASSLSAGGYEQFF. The CDR3 DNA follows: TGTGCCAGCAGTTTATCAGCGGGGGGCTATGAGCAGTTCTTC.

This clonotype was seen only a few times. The chain links TRBV30 to TRBJ2-3; D is ambiguous. The V gene lost 4 bases and the J gene lost 2 bases, with 13 bases spanning the gap. From germline, CDR1 is GTSNPN and CDR2 SVGIG (reference sequence). CDR3 length equals 14 residues. CDR3 residues: CAWTKAGYTDTQYF. DNA of the CDR3: TGTGCCTGGACGAAGGCAGGCTACACAGATACGCAGTATTTT.

The chain couples TRBV6-5 to TRBJ2-1; D is undetermined. The CDR3 totals 12 residues. CDR1 MNHEY and CDR2 SVGAGI come from the germline V gene. V was pared by 6 bases and J by 8 bases, with 11 bases between. This CDR3 is CASSSRVDEQFF. CDR3 sequence (DNA): TGTGCCAGCAGCTCCCGAGTGGATGAGCAGTTCTTC.

The chain joins TRBV4-2 to TRBJ2-3; TRBD2 aligns across 12 bases. The CDR3 length is 16 residues. V dropped 2 bases and J dropped 3; count of bases not matched to a gene: 3. Looked up from germline, CDR1 is LGHNA and CDR2 is YNFKEQ. The CDR3: CASSQLAGGLTDTQYF. CDR3 nucleotides: TGTGCCAGCAGCCAACTAGCGGGAGGGTTGACAGATACGCAGTATTTT.

The genes are TRBV6-2 or TRBV6-3 and TRBJ2-7; tentatively, D is TRBD1 or TRBD2 (6 bases each). Germline V gene lookup returns CDR1 MNHEY and CDR2 SVGEGT. Trimming removed 4 bases from V and 5 bases from J, with 15 bases in between. The CDR3 length is 14 residues. The CDR3 loop reads CASSSRGVYDEQYF. CDR3 DNA sequence: TGTGCCAGCAGTTCGAGGGGGGTTTACGACGAGCAGTACTTC.

This clonotype was picked up many times. The chain employs TRBV25-1 and TRBJ2-2, with TRBD2 matching over 9 bases. In germline, CDR1 is MGHDK, CDR2 SYGVNS. V lost 5 bases, J lost 5 bases, and 3 bases stayed unmatched. The CDR3 has 14 residues. The CDR3 sequence: CASSPAGGTGELFF. The CDR3 region has the DNA TGTGCCAGCAGTCCAGCGGGAGGAACCGGGGAGCTGTTTTTT.